Following are 16 T cell receptor beta chains from one sample sequenced in a study of identical twins (TCRdb year 2016). The library was produced with 5' RACE. The sequencer listed for this sample is Illumina HiSeq 2000. TCRdb reprocessed the public reads (quality trimming at Q25 with fastp, clone calling with MiXCR) and kept in-frame beta chains. All rows with the same CDR3 protein become a single entry with the most common DNA and genes. The sample data list under 250,000 distinct CDR3 sequences, and 6% to 8.5% of these were observed just once. The top ten clones comprise more than 5% of the sample. This sample was also put to use in a study of yellow fever vaccine responses in identical twins.

Source material: CD8+ T cells sorted from blood. Receptor source: a woman under 30 in good health.

The chain carries TRBV28 and TRBJ2-3; 11 bases match TRBD2. The V segment lost 10 bases and the J segment 0 bases; nucleotides outside the gene matches: 9. Germline V lookup: CDR1 MDHEN, CDR2 SYDVKM. The CDR3 covers 16 residues. Written as DNA, the CDR3 is TGTGCCACCCGCGAACTAGCGGGGGAAAGCACAGATACGCAGTATTTT. It is translated as CATRELAGESTDTQYF.

This clonotype was found a few times. The J gene is TRBJ2-3, the V gene TRBV27, with unresolved D. Trimming took 11 bases from V and 0 from J, leaving 18 bases between them. The length of the CDR3 is 15 residues. Germline CDR1 is MNHEY and CDR2 is SMNVEV (reference sequence). The chain's CDR3 is CAAPLLDPSTDTQYF. The CDR3 bases are TGTGCCGCTCCTCTTCTAGACCCTAGCACAGATACGCAGTATTTT.

This clonotype was counted ten times or more. The chain recombines TRBV6-6 with TRBJ1-1; D is possibly TRBD1 (5 bases). The germline CDR1 and CDR2 sequences are MNHNY and SVGAGI (reference sequence). CDR3 length equals 11 residues. The V and J ends lost 8 bases and 8 bases respectively, with 12 bases between them. The CDR3 sequence is CASQRGWEAFF. CDR3 sequence (DNA): TGTGCCAGCCAACGGGGGTGGGAAGCTTTCTTT.

This clonotype was observed at least ten times. This chain connects TRBV5-5 to TRBJ2-2; a possible D gene is TRBD1 (6 bases). The germline V and J ends were trimmed by 0 bases and 6 bases, with 12 bases remaining between them. Germline V CDR1 and CDR2: SGHKS, YYEKEE (reference sequence). This CDR3 comprises 15 residues. CDR3 DNA: TGTGCCAGCAGCTTGGAAAACTCAGGGGCCGGGGAGCTGTTTTTT. This sequence encodes CASSLENSGAGELFF.

This clonotype was observed at least ten times. The chain combines TRBV29-1 with TRBJ2-1; D is ambiguous. This CDR3 contains 17 residues. Germline assignment: CDR1 SQVTM and CDR2 ANQGSEA. V was pared by 7 bases and J by 0 bases, with 22 bases between. Written as DNA, the CDR3 is TGCAGCGCCTTTGACCGGCCGACGAGAAGCTCCTACAATGAGCAGTTCTTC. Protein sequence: CSAFDRPTRSSYNEQFF.

In its sample, this clonotype was seen a few times. V is TRBV7-6 and J is TRBJ2-7; D is uncertain. The germline V gene has CDR1 SGHVS and CDR2 FNYEAQ. This CDR3 has 14 residues. Trimming left V 2 bases short and J 0 bases short, with 8 bases between. CDR3 sequence (DNA): TGTGCCAGCAGCTTAACCGCCCACTCCTACGAGCAGTACTTC. Its protein product is CASSLTAHSYEQYF.

The CDR3 region has the DNA TGTGCCATCAGTGAGCCTAGGACTGGGAGCCCCCAAGAGACCCAGTACTTC. This codes for CAISEPRTGSPQETQYF. The rearrangement links TRBV10-3 to TRBJ2-5, with a tentative D call TRBD2 (5 bases). The germline V gene encodes CDR1 ENHRY and CDR2 SYGVKD. Trimming took off 2 bases at V and 1 base at J, with 17 bases between the two ends. The CDR3 sequence is 17 residues long.

This clonotype was found a few times. CDR3 in amino acids: CSVEVGPFRREQYV. The CDR3 DNA sequence: TGCAGCGTTGAAGTGGGCCCGTTCAGGCGCGAGCAGTACGTC. The chain employs TRBV29-1 and TRBJ2-7; no firm D call. CDR3 size: 14 residues. Germline CDR1 is SQVTM and CDR2 is ANQGSEA. V was cut by 1 base and J by 6 bases, with 16 bases left in between.

This rearrangement joins TRBV20-1 to TRBJ2-1; 7 nucleotides align to TRBD2. Germline V gives CDR1 DFQATT, CDR2 SNEGSKA (reference sequence). This CDR3 is built from 13 residues. V was pared by 5 bases and J by 8 bases, with 9 bases of the junction left unmatched. CDR3 DNA sequence: TGCAGTGCTCGGGACTACCAGATAGATGAGCAGTTCTTC. Amino acids: CSARDYQIDEQFF.

This sequence joins TRBV9 and TRBJ1-1; 7 positions match TRBD1. The V gene's germline CDR1 is SGDLS and CDR2 YYNGEE. Trimming cost V 3 bases and J 1 base; bases outside gene matches: 6. This CDR3 contains 15 residues. CDR3 in DNA: TGTGCCAGCAGCGCCCCGAGGGGGCCGAACACTGAAGCTTTCTTT. Translation: CASSAPRGPNTEAFF. Based on the CDR3 plus reference TRBV9 and TRBJ1-1, the full variable domain is DSGVTQTPKHLITATGQRVTLRCSPRSGDLSVYWYQQSLDQGLQFLIQYYNGEERAKGNILERFSAQQFPDLHSELNLSSLELGDSALYFCASSAPRGPNTEAFFGQGTRLTVV.

This clonotype was seen more than once but under ten times. The rearrangement joins TRBV20-1 to TRBJ2-1; 11 nucleotides align to TRBD2. Germline V gives CDR1 DFQATT, CDR2 SNEGSKA (reference sequence). Trimming cost V 5 bases and J 2 bases; bases outside gene matches: 5. The CDR3 loop spans 15 amino acids. The CDR3 reads CSALSGRATYNEQFF. CDR3 nucleotide sequence: TGCAGTGCTCTTAGCGGGAGGGCCACCTACAATGAGCAGTTCTTC.

This clonotype was seen only a few times. This chain connects TRBV4-1 to TRBJ2-1; no reliable D call. Germline V gives CDR1 MGHRA, CDR2 YSYEKL. Between the trimmed V and J ends, which lost 1 base and 4 bases, there was a span of 14 bases. The CDR3 contains 16 residues. The CDR3 region is CASSQGWAAQYNEQFF. The CDR3 DNA follows: TGCGCCAGCAGCCAAGGATGGGCGGCTCAGTACAATGAGCAGTTCTTC.

This clonotype was detected only a few times. This chain joins TRBV6-5 and TRBJ2-5; no clear D. Germline assignment: CDR1 MNHEY and CDR2 SVGAGI. The CDR3 is made up of 11 amino acids. The V and J ends lost 2 bases and 10 bases respectively, with 8 bases between them. CDR3 amino acids: CASSYGYIQYF. In DNA, the CDR3 is TGTGCCAGCAGTTACGGCTATATCCAGTACTTC.

In this sample, this clonotype turned up a few times. The chain is built from TRBV5-5 and TRBJ2-1; no clear D gene. Germline CDR1 is SGHKS and CDR2 is YYEKEE (reference sequence). The V gene lost 3 bases and the J gene lost 8 bases, with 18 bases spanning the gap. The CDR3 is 15 amino acids. Here the CDR3 DNA reads TGTGCCAGCAGCTCCCTCTCGGACGGAAGGCATGAGCAGTTCTTC. Amino acids: CASSSLSDGRHEQFF.

The chain is built from TRBV6-5 and TRBJ2-7, with TRBD2 matching 8 bases. The V and J ends lost 0 bases and 6 bases, in that order; junction bases with no gene match: 7. The CDR3 sequence is 15 residues long. CDR1 MNHEY and CDR2 SVGAGI come from the germline V gene. In DNA, the CDR3 is TGTGCCAGCAGTTACTCAAGCGGGAGAGTCTCCGAGCAGTACTTC. Protein product: CASSYSSGRVSEQYF.

In this sample, this clonotype turned up many times. The chain employs TRBV7-2 and TRBJ2-1; the D is unclear. This CDR3 has 16 residues. V lost 0 bases and J 7 bases, leaving 16 bases between the germline ends. Germline CDR1 is SGHTA and CDR2 is FQGNSA. Here the CDR3 reads CASSLATFGSRNEQFF. In nucleotides, the CDR3 is TGTGCCAGCAGCTTAGCGACCTTCGGGTCGAGGAATGAGCAGTTCTTC.